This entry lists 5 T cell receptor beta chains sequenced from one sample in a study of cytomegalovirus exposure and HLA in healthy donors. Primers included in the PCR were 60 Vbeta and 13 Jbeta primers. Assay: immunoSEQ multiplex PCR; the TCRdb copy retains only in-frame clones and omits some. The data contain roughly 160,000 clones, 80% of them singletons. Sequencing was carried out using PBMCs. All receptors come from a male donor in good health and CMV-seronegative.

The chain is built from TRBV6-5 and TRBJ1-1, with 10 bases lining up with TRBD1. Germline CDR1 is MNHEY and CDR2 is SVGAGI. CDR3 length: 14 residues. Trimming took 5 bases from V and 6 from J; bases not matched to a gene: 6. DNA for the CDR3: TGTGCCAGCAGTCGACAGGGGGCGTCGGCTGAAGCTTTCTTT. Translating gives CASSRQGASAEAFF.

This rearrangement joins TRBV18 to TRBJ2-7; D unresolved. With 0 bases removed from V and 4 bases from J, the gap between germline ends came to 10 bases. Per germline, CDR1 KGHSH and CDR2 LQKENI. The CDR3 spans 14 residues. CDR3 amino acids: CASSPPRYRYEQYF. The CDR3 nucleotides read TGTGCCAGCTCACCACCTCGCTACCGGTACGAGCAGTACTTC.

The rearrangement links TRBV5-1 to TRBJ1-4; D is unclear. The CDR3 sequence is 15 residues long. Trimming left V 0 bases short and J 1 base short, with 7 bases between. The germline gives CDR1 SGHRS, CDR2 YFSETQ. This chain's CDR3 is CASSLVGRTNEKLFF. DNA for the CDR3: TGCGCCAGCAGCTTGGTAGGGAGAACTAATGAAAAACTGTTTTTT. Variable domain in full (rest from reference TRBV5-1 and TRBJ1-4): KAGVTQTPRYLIKTRGQQVTLSCSPISGHRSVSWYQQTPGQGLQFLFEYFSETQRNKGNFPGRFSGRQFSNSRSEMNVSTLELGDSALYLCASSLVGRTNEKLFFGSGTQLSVL.

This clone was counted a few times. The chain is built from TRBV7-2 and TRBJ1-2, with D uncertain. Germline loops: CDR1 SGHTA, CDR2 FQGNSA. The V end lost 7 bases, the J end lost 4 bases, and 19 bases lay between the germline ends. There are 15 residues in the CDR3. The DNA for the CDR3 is TGTGCCAGCACCACTCCTTCCTCGGGGTCCTATGGCTACACCTTC. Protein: CASTTPSSGSYGYTF.

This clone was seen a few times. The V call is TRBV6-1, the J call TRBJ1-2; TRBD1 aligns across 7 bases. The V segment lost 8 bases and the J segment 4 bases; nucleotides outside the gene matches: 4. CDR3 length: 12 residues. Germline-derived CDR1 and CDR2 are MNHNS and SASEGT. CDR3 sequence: CASEGTVYGYTF. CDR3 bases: TGTGCCAGCGAAGGGACAGTCTATGGCTACACCTTC.